The present T cell receptor beta chain was sequenced within a study of molecular identifiers for immune sequencing clone quantification. Sorted naive CD8 T cells, 20,000 to 1,000,000, were sequenced from 10%, 30% or 50% RNA. The CDR3 runs 14 residues. The ends lost 9 bases at V and 4 bases at J; junction bases unmatched: 7. Germline CDR1 is MNHNS and CDR2 is SASEGT. Ten or more counts support this clonotype. Its antigen remains unidentified. Via MiXCR, TCRdb re-called the PCR reads, giving one row per CDR3 protein. The sample lists roughly 93,000 distinct CDR3 sequences; 15% to 20% were seen once. General observations from the study: Under 1% of molecules in naive cells, but over 97% of effector molecules, belonged to clones above 20 RNA copies.

The sequencing input was naive CD8+ T cells from blood, with Jurkat cell RNA spiked in. Documented subset: FACS-sorted CD8+CD4-CCR7+CD45RA+ naive T cells. The rearrangement uses TRBV6-1 and TRBJ2-1; TRBD2 agrees at 9 bases. This TCR was recovered from a human donor in good health. Some libraries in this study had Jurkat cell RNA spiked in. The chain's CDR3 is CASEQLAGYNEQFF. CDR3 nucleotide sequence: TGTGCCAGTGAACAACTAGCGGGTTACAATGAGCAGTTCTTC.